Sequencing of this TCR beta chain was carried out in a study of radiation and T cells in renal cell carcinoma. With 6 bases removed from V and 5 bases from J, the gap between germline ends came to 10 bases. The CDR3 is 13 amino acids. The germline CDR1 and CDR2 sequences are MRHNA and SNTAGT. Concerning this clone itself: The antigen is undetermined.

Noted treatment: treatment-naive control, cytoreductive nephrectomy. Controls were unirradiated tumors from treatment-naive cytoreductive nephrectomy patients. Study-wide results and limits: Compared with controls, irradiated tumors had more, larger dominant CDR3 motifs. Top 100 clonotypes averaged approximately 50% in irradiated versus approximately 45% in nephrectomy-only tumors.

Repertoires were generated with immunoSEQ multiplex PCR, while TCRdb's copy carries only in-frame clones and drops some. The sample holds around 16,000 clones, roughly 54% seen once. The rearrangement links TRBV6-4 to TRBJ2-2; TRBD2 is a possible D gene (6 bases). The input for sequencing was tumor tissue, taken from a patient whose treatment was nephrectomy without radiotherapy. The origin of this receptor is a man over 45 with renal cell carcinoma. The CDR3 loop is CASSETSTGELFF. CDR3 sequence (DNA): TGTGCCAGCAGCGAGACTAGTACCGGGGAGCTGTTTTTT.